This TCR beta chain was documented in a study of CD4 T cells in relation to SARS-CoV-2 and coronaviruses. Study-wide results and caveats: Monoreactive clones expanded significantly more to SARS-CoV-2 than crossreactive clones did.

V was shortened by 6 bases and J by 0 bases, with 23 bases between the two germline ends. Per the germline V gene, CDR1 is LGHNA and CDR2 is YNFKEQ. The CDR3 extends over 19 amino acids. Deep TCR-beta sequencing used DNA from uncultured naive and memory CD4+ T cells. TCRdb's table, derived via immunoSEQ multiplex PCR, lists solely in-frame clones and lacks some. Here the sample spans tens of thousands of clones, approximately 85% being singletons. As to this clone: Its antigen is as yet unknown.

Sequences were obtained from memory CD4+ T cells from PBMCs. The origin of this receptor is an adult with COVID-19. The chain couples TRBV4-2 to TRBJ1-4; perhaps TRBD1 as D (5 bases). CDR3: CASSTTGASGVATNEKLFF. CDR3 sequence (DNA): TGTGCCAGCAGTACGACCGGGGCCAGCGGAGTTGCAACTAATGAAAAACTGTTTTTT.